This section outlines one T cell receptor beta chain sequence together with its context. What it binds is not known. CDR1 and CDR2 (germline): GTSNPN, SVGIG (reference sequence). After removal of 4 bases from V and 1 base from J, the junction contained 6 bases not matched to a gene. The CDR3 consists of 15 residues. This entry is derived from a study of cytomegalovirus exposure and HLA in healthy donors. Study findings and constraints: The study labeled approximately 150 TCR beta chains cytomegalovirus-associated. A few V segments could not be told apart, such as TRBV6-2 and TRBV6-3, and were left out. Most sequenced TCRs were rare (though some public TCRs occurred in many donors).

The PCR had 60 Vbeta and 13 Jbeta primers. TCRdb keeps only in-frame clones here, not all; method: immunoSEQ multiplex PCR. The table lists roughly 61,000 clones, 89% of them singletons. The V gene is TRBV30, the J gene TRBJ2-7; 11 bases agree with TRBD2. The receptor's source is a man aged 30 to 45 in good health and CMV-seropositive. The sequenced material came from PBMCs. This CDR3 is CAWTPGTSGSYEQYF. The CDR3 region has the DNA TGTGCCTGGACGCCCGGGACTAGCGGTTCCTACGAGCAGTACTTC.